The 19 T cell receptor beta chains given below trace back to one sample, sequenced in a study of T-cell memory formation after mild COVID-19. TCRdb ran MiXCR on the 5' RACE reads and lists one entry per CDR3 protein. The sample lists some 210,000 distinct CDR3 sequences, around 30% seen once, with 10% to 12% in the top ten. Specimen: PBMCs or a T cell subset sorted from them (not recorded which). The receptors here all came from an adult woman who had mild COVID-19 (a few samples of this study predate the infection). Cell type and time point are not known.

The chain couples TRBV6-5 to TRBJ2-3; no definite D call. Looked up from germline, CDR1 is MNHEY and CDR2 is SVGAGI. Trimming took 1 base from V and 2 from J, leaving 4 bases between them. CDR3 size: 13 residues. This chain's CDR3 is CASSYFATDTQYF. CDR3 nucleotides: TGTGCCAGCAGTTACTTCGCCACAGATACGCAGTATTTT.

The chain carries TRBV20-1 and TRBJ2-7; 9 bases align to TRBD1. Germline assignment: CDR1 DFQATT and CDR2 SNEGSKA (reference sequence). Unmatched junction bases numbered 10, after V lost 2 bases and J lost 5 bases. There are 15 residues in the CDR3. CDR3 nucleotides: TGCAGTGCTAGATTACCCCGGGACAGGGTTCACGAGCAGTACTTC. It codes for CSARLPRDRVHEQYF.

This clonotype was recorded at least ten times. The germline gene is not matched at one end of the junction; a read error may be the cause. V usage is TRBV7-9 and J usage is TRBJ2-5; D unresolved. The CDR3 has 12 residues. Germline CDR1 is SEHNR and CDR2 is FQNEAQ (reference sequence). In nucleotides, the CDR3 is TGCGCCAGCAGCTTGGTATTAGAGACCCAGTACTTC. The encoded protein is CASSLVLETQYF.

This clonotype was counted a few times. The chain links TRBV15 to TRBJ2-2; 13 positions match TRBD2. The CDR3 consists of 14 residues. V shed 9 bases and J 3 bases; nucleotides not matched to a gene: 1. Germline V gene lookup returns CDR1 LNHNV and CDR2 YYDKDF (reference sequence). CDR3 sequence (DNA): TGTGCCACTGGACTAGCGGGGGACACCGGGGAGCTGTTTTTT. Protein sequence: CATGLAGDTGELFF.

In its sample, this clonotype was seen a few times. J is TRBJ2-3 and V is TRBV5-6; D is uncertain. This CDR3 has 14 residues. Trimming shortened V by 2 bases and J by 2 bases, and 9 bases separated the two germline ends. Looked up from germline, CDR1 is SGHDT and CDR2 is YYEEEE. The CDR3 spells CASSFLGPTDTQYF. Written as DNA, the CDR3 is TGTGCCAGCAGCTTCCTTGGACCCACAGATACGCAGTATTTT.

The chain is built from TRBV2 and TRBJ1-5; D not resolved. Trimming took off 3 bases at V and 4 bases at J, with 7 bases between the two ends. Germline V gene sequence: CDR1 SNHLY, CDR2 FYNNEI. This CDR3 spans 13 amino acids. CDR3 residues: CASSDLRNQPQHF. CDR3 DNA: TGTGCCAGCAGTGACTTACGTAATCAGCCCCAGCATTTT. The full variable domain, rest sourced from reference TRBV2 and TRBJ1-5, is EPEVTQTPSHQVTQMGQEVILRCVPISNHLYFYWYRQILGQKVEFLVSFYNNEISEKSEIFDDQFSVERPDGSNFTLKIRSTKLEDSAMYFCASSDLRNQPQHFGDGTRLSIL.

This clonotype has only a few counts. This chain links TRBV7-2 with TRBJ2-5; D perhaps matches TRBD1 (5 bases). Trimming cost V 5 bases and J 1 base, with 17 bases left between them. The CDR3 covers 16 residues. Per the germline V gene, CDR1 is SGHTA and CDR2 is FQGNSA. For the CDR3, the DNA is TGTGCCAGCAGCCGAGCCCGAGACAGATTCCAAGAGACCCAGTACTTC. Translated: CASSRARDRFQETQYF.

This clonotype has a handful of counts. The chain uses TRBV6-5 and TRBJ2-3, with D unresolved. The ends were cut back, 0 bases at V and 3 bases at J, with 10 bases in the middle. Germline lookup yields CDR1 MNHEY and CDR2 SVGAGI. There are 15 residues in the CDR3. The DNA of the CDR3 is TGTGCCAGCAGTTACTCGCACAAAATAACAGATACGCAGTATTTT. It encodes CASSYSHKITDTQYF.

The V call is TRBV20-1, the J call TRBJ1-4; D is undetermined. The CDR3 spans 15 residues. Germline CDR1 DFQATT, CDR2 SNEGSKA (reference sequence). V gave up 0 bases and J gave up 5 bases, with 13 bases separating them. CDR3 protein: CSAREGTEYNEKLFF. DNA for the CDR3: TGCAGTGCTAGAGAGGGAACGGAGTACAATGAAAAACTGTTTTTT.

This clonotype was counted only a few times. The rearrangement links TRBV29-1 to TRBJ1-1; perhaps TRBD1 as D (5 bases). Germline CDR1 and CDR2: SQVTM and ANQGSEA. The CDR3 totals 13 residues. V dropped 6 bases and J dropped 1 base, with 12 bases sitting between them. The chain's CDR3 is CSVSPTGNTEAFF. CDR3 nucleotide sequence: TGCAGCGTCTCCCCTACAGGGAACACTGAAGCTTTCTTT.

This clonotype was counted only a few times. The V call is TRBV4-1, the J call TRBJ2-5, with 7 bases that match TRBD2. This CDR3 has 17 amino acids. Germline assignment: CDR1 MGHRA and CDR2 YSYEKL. With 5 bases clipped from V and 4 bases from J, the junction kept 16 bases outside the gene matches. The CDR3 sequence is CASSSRSLASGGETQYF. The CDR3 DNA is TGCGCCAGCAGCAGTCGGTCCCTTGCTAGCGGAGGAGAGACCCAGTACTTC.

The table lists this clonotype with a few counts. The V and J genes are TRBV18 and TRBJ2-3; 10 bases are shared with TRBD1. This CDR3 region has 16 residues. With V trimmed by 3 bases and J by 6 bases, 9 bases remained unmatched. Germline V CDR1 and CDR2: KGHSH, LQKENI. This CDR3 reads CASSPQDRGSVDTQYF. The CDR3 DNA reads as TGTGCCAGCTCACCGCAGGACAGGGGGTCGGTGGATACGCAGTATTTT.

This clonotype appeared a few times. The chain combines TRBV7-3 with TRBJ2-7; 11 bases fit TRBD1. Germline-derived CDR1 and CDR2 are SGHTA and FQGTGA. V shed 2 bases and J 0 bases; nucleotides not matched to a gene: 3. The CDR3 has 16 amino acids. The CDR3 DNA sequence: TGTGCCAGCAGCTTAGGCGGGACAGGGGGCTCCTACGAGCAGTACTTC. It is translated as CASSLGGTGGSYEQYF.

This clonotype showed up just a few times. The genes are TRBV7-2 and TRBJ2-7; TRBD1 agrees at 10 bases. Looked up from germline, CDR1 is SGHTA and CDR2 is FQGNSA. The CDR3 runs to 15 residues. Unmatched junction bases numbered 11, after V lost 5 bases and J lost 7 bases. The CDR3 coding sequence is TGTGCCAGCAGCCCCTTTAGACAGGGGGCGGGTGAGCAGTACTTC. Translating gives CASSPFRQGAGEQYF.

The chain recombines TRBV12-3 or TRBV12-4 with TRBJ1-4; TRBD1 aligns across 8 bases. Trimming cost V 5 bases and J 8 bases; bases outside gene matches: 10. CDR3 length: 15 amino acids. This CDR3 reads CASSTAGTGGEKLFF. The CDR3 nucleotides read TGTGCCAGCAGTACAGCCGGGACAGGAGGCGAAAAACTGTTTTTT.

A few counts support this clonotype. The chain combines TRBV27 with TRBJ2-4, with D perhaps being TRBD1 or TRBD2 (5 bases each). Germline V lookup: CDR1 MNHEY, CDR2 SMNVEV (reference sequence). The CDR3 sequence is 15 residues long. Trimming removed 2 bases from V and 0 bases from J, with 8 bases in between. In DNA form, the CDR3 reads TGTGCCAGCAGTTTAATGGGGGTAGCCAAAAACATTCAGTACTTC. It encodes CASSLMGVAKNIQYF.

This clonotype was seen only a few times. The chain uses TRBV7-6 and TRBJ2-3; 12 bases line up with TRBD1. V gave up 5 bases and J gave up 3 bases; unmatched junction bases: 15. Looked up from germline, CDR1 is SGHVS and CDR2 is FNYEAQ. This CDR3 spans 19 amino acids. The CDR3 spells CASSLIPHRDRGRTDTQYF. The CDR3, as DNA: TGTGCCAGCAGCCTAATCCCACACCGGGACAGGGGGCGAACAGATACGCAGTATTTT. Full variable domain (outside the CDR3, taken from reference TRBV7-6 and TRBJ2-3): GAGVSQSPRYKVTKRGQDVALRCDPISGHVSLYWYRQALGQGPEFLTYFNYEAQQDKSGLPNDRFSAERPEGSISTLTIQRTEQRDSAMYRCASSLIPHRDRGRTDTQYFGPGTRLTVL.

The chain joins TRBV20-1 to TRBJ2-7; D possibly matches TRBD1 or TRBD2 (5 bases each). Trimming took 5 bases from V and 0 from J, leaving 14 bases between them. Per the germline V gene, CDR1 is DFQATT and CDR2 is SNEGSKA (reference sequence). There are 14 residues in the CDR3. The CDR3 nucleotides are TGCAGTGCTCGGGGACCCACAAGCTCCTACGAGCAGTACTTC. It encodes CSARGPTSSYEQYF.

This chain links TRBV4-1 with TRBJ1-4; D not resolved. Germline CDR1 is MGHRA and CDR2 is YSYEKL. The CDR3 covers 16 residues. V was cut by 1 base and J by 3 bases, with 12 bases left in between. CDR3 protein: CASSQGPTSSNEKLFF. For the CDR3, the DNA is TGCGCCAGCAGCCAAGGCCCGACAAGCTCTAATGAAAAACTGTTTTTT.